These T cell receptor beta chains were read from a single sample in a study of Graves' ophthalmopathy and Graves' hyperthyroidism. Each CDR3 protein gets one entry after TCRdb re-called the multiplex PCR reads with MiXCR. The sample comprises almost 750,000 distinct CDR3 sequences, around 40% of which are singletons, and roughly 46% rests with the top ten. Specimen: peripheral blood. These TCRs come from an adult man with Graves' ophthalmopathy. CDR3s include the opening cysteine and the closing phenylalanine or tryptophan. A D gene is named only where the DNA matches it firmly. A row's size may be missing; if present it is once, few, many or a size class.

CDR3aa: CASSLMGLHYEQYF; CDR3nt: TGTGCCAGCAGTCTAATGGGCCTTCACTACGAGCAGTACTTC; d_gene: -; abundance: many; v_gene: TRBV2; j_gene: TRBJ2-7
CDR3aa: CASRGPYEQYF; CDR3nt: TGTGCCAGCAGAGGTCCCTACGAGCAGTACTTC; d_gene: -; abundance: many; v_gene: TRBV7-2; j_gene: TRBJ2-7
CDR3aa: CASTKGINTEAFF; CDR3nt: TGTGCCAGCACCAAGGGGATAAACACTGAAGCTTTCTTT; d_gene: -; abundance: many; v_gene: TRBV2; j_gene: TRBJ1-1
CDR3aa: CASDRDNSPLHF; CDR3nt: TGTGCCAGCGACAGAGATAATTCACCCCTCCACTTT; d_gene: -; abundance: many; v_gene: TRBV7-9; j_gene: TRBJ1-6
CDR3aa: CSATPFGREFYEQYF; CDR3nt: TGCAGTGCTACCCCGTTCGGACGGGAGTTCTACGAGCAGTACTTC; d_gene: -; abundance: -; v_gene: TRBV20-1; j_gene: TRBJ2-7
CDR3aa: CASSTGGAAYEQYF; CDR3nt: TGTGCCAGCAGCACAGGCGGAGCAGCCTACGAGCAGTACTTC; d_gene: -; abundance: once; v_gene: TRBV2; j_gene: TRBJ2-7
CDR3aa: CAISAVDRGRGEQYF; CDR3nt: TGTGCCATCAGTGCCGTTGACAGGGGTAGAGGCGAGCAGTACTTC; d_gene: TRBD1; abundance: many; v_gene: TRBV10-3; j_gene: TRBJ2-7
CDR3aa: CASSVSTGTPTDGEKLFF; CDR3nt: TGCGCCAGCAGTGTATCGACCGGGACACCGACCGATGGTGAAAAACTGTTTTTT; d_gene: -; abundance: many; v_gene: TRBV10-2; j_gene: TRBJ1-4
CDR3aa: CSVARETNTGELFF; CDR3nt: TGCAGCGTAGCCCGGGAGACGAACACCGGGGAGCTGTTTTTT; d_gene: -; abundance: few; v_gene: TRBV29-1; j_gene: TRBJ2-2
CDR3aa: CASSLWQGEEKLFF; CDR3nt: TGTGCCAGCAGTTTATGGCAGGGGGAGGAAAAACTGTTTTTT; d_gene: TRBD1; abundance: -; v_gene: TRBV12-3/TRBV12-4; j_gene: TRBJ1-4
CDR3aa: CSAITGTVNYGYTF; CDR3nt: TGCAGCGCGATCACCGGGACGGTCAACTATGGCTACACCTTC; d_gene: -; abundance: many; v_gene: TRBV29-1; j_gene: TRBJ1-2
CDR3aa: CASSLLVFETQYF; CDR3nt: TGCGCCAGCAGCTTGCTGGTTTTTGAGACCCAGTACTTC; d_gene: -; abundance: -; v_gene: TRBV5-1; j_gene: TRBJ2-5
CDR3aa: CASSTDRSQETQYF; CDR3nt: TGTGCCAGTAGTACGGACAGGAGTCAAGAGACCCAGTACTTC; d_gene: TRBD1; abundance: -; v_gene: TRBV19; j_gene: TRBJ2-5
CDR3aa: CASSFLVGQLFF; CDR3nt: TGTGCCAGCAGCTTTCTGGTCGGGCAGCTGTTTTTT; d_gene: -; abundance: -; v_gene: TRBV7-9; j_gene: TRBJ2-2
CDR3aa: CSARDGGREQYF; CDR3nt: TGCAGTGCTAGAGATGGAGGGCGCGAGCAGTACTTC; d_gene: -; abundance: few; v_gene: TRBV20-1; j_gene: TRBJ2-7
CDR3aa: CASSLGTGKGSSLHF; CDR3nt: TGTGCCAGCAGCTTAGGGACAGGGAAGGGTTCATCCCTCCACTTT; d_gene: TRBD1; abundance: -; v_gene: TRBV7-2; j_gene: TRBJ1-6
CDR3aa: CATSRGDWSQPQHF; CDR3nt: TGTGCCACCAGCAGGGGGGACTGGAGTCAGCCCCAGCATTTT; d_gene: -; abundance: many; v_gene: TRBV15; j_gene: TRBJ1-5
CDR3aa: CASSHEGTRRPYGYTF; CDR3nt: TGCGCCAGCAGCCACGAAGGGACTCGAAGGCCCTATGGCTACACCTTC; d_gene: -; abundance: few; v_gene: TRBV4-1; j_gene: TRBJ1-2
CDR3aa: CASSLGGSYGQYF; CDR3nt: TGTGCCAGCAGCTTAGGGGGGTCCTACGGGCAGTACTTC; d_gene: -; abundance: -; v_gene: TRBV7-2; j_gene: TRBJ2-7
CDR3aa: CASRDRGVGNEQYF; CDR3nt: TGTGCCAGCAGAGATCGGGGGGTGGGAAACGAGCAGTACTTC; d_gene: TRBD2; abundance: few; v_gene: TRBV2; j_gene: TRBJ2-7
CDR3aa: CASRRGQGNTEAFF; CDR3nt: TGTGCCAGCAGGAGGGGGCAGGGGAACACTGAAGCTTTCTTT; d_gene: TRBD1; abundance: many; v_gene: TRBV2; j_gene: TRBJ1-1
CDR3aa: CATRSSSYEQYF; CDR3nt: TGTGCCACCAGGTCCAGCTCCTACGAGCAGTACTTC; d_gene: -; abundance: once; v_gene: TRBV5-6; j_gene: TRBJ2-7
CDR3aa: CASHGQGSNYGYTF; CDR3nt: TGTGCCAGCCACGGACAGGGGTCTAACTATGGCTACACCTTC; d_gene: TRBD1; abundance: once; v_gene: TRBV2; j_gene: TRBJ1-2
CDR3aa: CSVAHTSGGSDEQFF; CDR3nt: TGCAGCGTTGCCCATACTAGCGGGGGGTCGGATGAGCAGTTCTTC; d_gene: TRBD2; abundance: -; v_gene: TRBV29-1; j_gene: TRBJ2-1
CDR3aa: CASSEWGTSGGAQYF; CDR3nt: TGTGCCAGCAGTGAATGGGGGACTAGCGGGGGAGCCCAGTACTTC; d_gene: TRBD2; abundance: -; v_gene: TRBV6-1; j_gene: TRBJ2-5
CDR3aa: CASSTSSRGRFNQPQHF; CDR3nt: TGTGCCAGTAGTACCTCGAGCAGGGGCCGATTTAATCAGCCCCAGCATTTT; d_gene: -; abundance: many; v_gene: TRBV19; j_gene: TRBJ1-5
CDR3aa: CASSGPGQGPNEAFF; CDR3nt: TGTGCCAGCAGCGGCCCGGGACAGGGTCCCAATGAAGCTTTCTTT; d_gene: TRBD1; abundance: -; v_gene: TRBV11-1; j_gene: TRBJ1-1
CDR3aa: CASSSPGGSNQPQYF; CDR3nt: TGTGCCAGTAGTTCCCCAGGGGGAAGCAATCAGCCCCAGTACTTC; d_gene: TRBD1; abundance: -; v_gene: TRBV19; j_gene: TRBJ2-5
CDR3aa: CASSAVGERMTGELFF; CDR3nt: TGTGCCAGCAGCGCCGTGGGGGAACGCATGACCGGGGAGCTGTTTTTT; d_gene: -; abundance: many; v_gene: TRBV7-9; j_gene: TRBJ2-2
CDR3aa: CASSRGQGEQYF; CDR3nt: TGTGCCAGCAGCCGAGGACAGGGAGAGCAGTACTTC; d_gene: TRBD1; abundance: few; v_gene: TRBV12-3/TRBV12-4; j_gene: TRBJ2-7
CDR3aa: CASSGNNRVGYEQYF; CDR3nt: TGTGCCAGCAGTGGAAATAACAGGGTGGGCTACGAGCAGTACTTC; d_gene: -; abundance: -; v_gene: TRBV6-1; j_gene: TRBJ2-7
CDR3aa: CSVGGLAGSYEQYF; CDR3nt: TGCAGCGTCGGAGGACTAGCGGGGAGTTACGAGCAGTACTTC; d_gene: TRBD2; abundance: many; v_gene: TRBV29-1; j_gene: TRBJ2-7
CDR3aa: CASSNLGGYTF; CDR3nt: TGTGCCAGCAGCAATTTAGGGGGCTACACCTTC; d_gene: -; abundance: few; v_gene: TRBV7-2; j_gene: TRBJ1-2
CDR3aa: CASSVRGGDRGVEQYF; CDR3nt: TGTGCCAGCAGCGTAAGGGGTGGAGACAGGGGAGTGGAGCAGTACTTC; d_gene: TRBD1; abundance: many; v_gene: TRBV7-2; j_gene: TRBJ2-7
CDR3aa: CASSYSYAGNQPQHF; CDR3nt: TGTGCCAGCAGTTACTCGTATGCGGGAAATCAGCCCCAGCATTTT; d_gene: -; abundance: -; v_gene: TRBV24-1; j_gene: TRBJ1-5
CDR3aa: CASSSNGGGTDTQYF; CDR3nt: TGTGCCAGCAGTTCCAACGGGGGGGGCACAGATACGCAGTATTTT; d_gene: TRBD2; abundance: -; v_gene: TRBV2; j_gene: TRBJ2-3
CDR3aa: CASSVAEGPYEQYF; CDR3nt: TGTGCCAGCAGCGTAGCCGAGGGGCCCTACGAGCAGTACTTC; d_gene: -; abundance: many; v_gene: TRBV9; j_gene: TRBJ2-7
CDR3aa: CASSSDPRSSYEQYF; CDR3nt: TGTGCCAGCAGCTCGGATCCGAGGAGCTCCTACGAGCAGTACTTC; d_gene: -; abundance: -; v_gene: TRBV7-9; j_gene: TRBJ2-7
CDR3aa: CSASPGTDEQYF; CDR3nt: TGCAGTGCTAGCCCCGGGACTGACGAGCAGTACTTC; d_gene: -; abundance: many; v_gene: TRBV20-1; j_gene: TRBJ2-7
CDR3aa: CASSGGTGGIYGYTF; CDR3nt: TGTGCCAGCAGTGGAGGGACAGGGGGGATCTATGGCTACACCTTC; d_gene: TRBD1; abundance: -; v_gene: TRBV11-3; j_gene: TRBJ1-2
CDR3aa: CASSLQGASYEQYF; CDR3nt: TGTGCCAGCAGCTTACAGGGGGCTTCCTACGAGCAGTACTTC; d_gene: TRBD1; abundance: many; v_gene: TRBV7-9; j_gene: TRBJ2-7
CDR3aa: CAWSYRGTYGYTF; CDR3nt: TGTGCCTGGAGTTACAGGGGCACCTATGGCTACACCTTC; d_gene: TRBD1; abundance: -; v_gene: TRBV12-3/TRBV12-4; j_gene: TRBJ1-2
CDR3aa: CASSPRTGRNQPQHF; CDR3nt: TGTGCCAGCAGCCCCAGGACAGGGAGGAATCAGCCCCAGCATTTT; d_gene: TRBD1; abundance: many; v_gene: TRBV7-2; j_gene: TRBJ1-5
CDR3aa: CASRARTVKGYTF; CDR3nt: TGTGCCAGCAGAGCCAGGACAGTAAAAGGCTACACCTTC; d_gene: -; abundance: -; v_gene: TRBV25-1; j_gene: TRBJ1-2
CDR3aa: CASRNRGYTGELFF; CDR3nt: TGTGCCAGCAGAAACAGGGGATACACCGGGGAGCTGTTTTTT; d_gene: TRBD1; abundance: few; v_gene: TRBV7-9; j_gene: TRBJ2-2
CDR3aa: CASSEVGFGNQPQHF; CDR3nt: TGTGCCAGCAGTGAAGTAGGGTTCGGCAATCAGCCCCAGCATTTT; d_gene: -; abundance: -; v_gene: TRBV7-2; j_gene: TRBJ1-5
CDR3aa: CSVDYGGGGGYTF; CDR3nt: TGCAGCGTTGATTATGGAGGGGGCGGTGGCTACACCTTC; d_gene: TRBD1; abundance: few; v_gene: TRBV29-1; j_gene: TRBJ1-2
CDR3aa: CTSSASYRGGEQYF; CDR3nt: TGTACCAGCAGCGCCTCCTACAGGGGAGGCGAGCAGTACTTC; d_gene: -; abundance: -; v_gene: TRBV7-9; j_gene: TRBJ2-7
CDR3aa: CSLTDPRLYGYTF; CDR3nt: TGCAGCTTAACAGACCCAAGACTCTATGGCTACACCTTC; d_gene: -; abundance: -; v_gene: TRBV29-1; j_gene: TRBJ1-2